This TCR beta chain originates from a study of shared clonotypes between healthy human individuals. The overall study: Every donor yielded three CD4 naive, three CD4 memory, two CD8 naive and one CD8 memory plate.

As regards this clone: The target antigen is unknown.

J gave up 5 bases and V 10 bases, and 10 bases lay outside the gene matches. The CDR3 has 13 residues. The V gene's germline CDR1 is MDHEN and CDR2 SYDVKM. The study, taken as a whole, reports: Clonotypes that were shared across a handful of donors made up around 4.6% of naive CD4 clonotypes.

Profiled with immunoSEQ multiplex PCR; TCRdb holds only in-frame clones, not every one. The repertoire holds around 2,000,000 clones, with about 93% as singletons. As defined, naive CD8 cells were CD45RO-negative and positively selected for CCR7, with terminally differentiated effector memory CD45RA+ cells excluded. The V and J genes are TRBV28 and TRBJ2-7; 8 nucleotides match TRBD1. This TCR was recovered from a young man in good health. Some clones in this sample may be carry-over from other donors' samples. The material sequenced was naive CD8+ T cells from PBMCs. The DNA for the CDR3 is TGTGCCACCCAAGGGGACAGGATCGACGAGCAGTACTTC. Its protein is CATQGDRIDEQYF.